The 15 T cell receptor beta chains reported below all come from one sample, sequenced in a study of T cells after posttransplantation cyclophosphamide (TCRdb year 2016). The library was prepared using the immunoSEQ multiplex PCR assay. TCRdb limited this immuneACCESS table to in-frame rearrangements with V and J called. A share of clones is missing; checked studies link under half to unresolved V genes, and the rest is unexplained. Recorded for this sample are about 7,000 clones; 65% to 85% of them occurred a single time. 26% of the sample rests with the top ten. The source material was memory CD4+ T cells sorted from blood. These TCRs come from a woman aged 45-59 years in good health and a related stem cell transplant donor.

The CDR3 protein is CASTPAGTQQETQYF. CDR3 coding DNA: TGTGCCAGCACTCCAGCCGGGACACAGCAAGAGACCCAGTACTTC. The chain employs TRBV9 and TRBJ2-5, with a weak D call TRBD1 (6 bases). The CDR3 has 15 amino acids. V was clipped by 6 bases and J by 2 bases, with 17 bases between them. Germline values: CDR1 SGDLS, CDR2 YYNGEE.

V usage is TRBV7-2 and J usage is TRBJ1-2, with a tentative D call TRBD1 (5 bases). The CDR3 consists of 16 residues. V lost 0 bases and J lost 3, with 14 bases in between. Per the germline V gene, CDR1 is SGHTA and CDR2 is FQGNSA. CDR3 sequence reads: CASSLALTGGHYGYTF. The CDR3 DNA follows: TGTGCCAGCAGCTTAGCATTAACCGGGGGTCACTATGGCTACACCTTC.

The CDR3 spells CASSQVPGGELSYEQYF. Here the CDR3 DNA reads TGTGCCAGCAGCCAAGTCCCGGGGGGCGAATTATCCTACGAGCAGTACTTC. The chain has TRBV4-2 and TRBJ2-7; D might be TRBD2 (7 bases). From germline, CDR1 is LGHNA and CDR2 YNFKEQ. Trimming stripped 1 base from V and 1 base from J, with 17 bases between. CDR3 length: 17 amino acids.

The genes are TRBV5-1 and TRBJ2-1; 12 positions match TRBD2. The CDR3 runs to 17 residues. The germline V gene encodes CDR1 SGHRS and CDR2 YFSETQ. Germline trimming cut 0 bases from V and 5 bases from J; bases unmatched to any gene: 6. CDR3 protein: CASSLGTWTSGDNEQFF. DNA for the CDR3: TGCGCCAGCAGCTTGGGGACTTGGACTAGCGGGGACAATGAGCAGTTCTTC.

The chain has TRBV5-6 and TRBJ2-6; no reliable D call. CDR1 is SGHDT and CDR2 is YYEEEE in the germline V gene. The CDR3 is made up of 13 amino acids. Trimming took off 5 bases at V and 0 bases at J, with 3 bases between the two ends. DNA for the CDR3: TGTGCCAGCAGGAGCTCTGGGGCCAACGTCCTGACTTTC. It specifies CASRSSGANVLTF.

The J gene is TRBJ2-1, the V gene TRBV5-5, with 8 nucleotides matching TRBD2. CDR3 length equals 14 residues. Germline CDR1 reads SGHKS; CDR2 reads YYEKEE (reference sequence). The trim removed 1 base at V and 7 bases at J, leaving 4 bases unmatched. CDR3 bases: TGTGCCAGCAGCTTGCTTGCGGGAGGAAATGAGCAGTTCTTC. This codes for CASSLLAGGNEQFF.

The CDR3: CSTRGGLTYNSPLHF. CDR3 sequence (DNA): TGTTCCACCCGGGGGGGGCTGACCTATAATTCACCCCTCCACTTT. The genes are TRBV28 and TRBJ1-6; possible D gene TRBD1, 6 bases. The germline CDR1 and CDR2 sequences are MDHEN and SYDVKM. The CDR3 is 15 residues long.

The rearrangement links TRBV5-1 to TRBJ2-5; 14 bases match TRBD2. V lost 3 bases to trimming and J lost 4 bases; unmatched junction nucleotides: 11. Per the germline V gene, CDR1 is SGHRS and CDR2 is YFSETQ. This CDR3 spans 18 amino acids. The CDR3 DNA reads TGCGCCAGCAGCTACACCGGACTAGCGGGAGGAGGAGGAGAGACCCAGTACTTC. This translates into CASSYTGLAGGGGETQYF.

The CDR3 region has the DNA TGTGCCAGCAGCGAGGGACTAGCGGATTACAATGAGCAGTTCTTC. It specifies CASSEGLADYNEQFF. The rearrangement joins TRBV9 to TRBJ2-1; 11 bases match TRBD2. This CDR3 has 15 amino acids. Germline assignment: CDR1 SGDLS and CDR2 YYNGEE. V lost 3 bases to trimming and J lost 4 bases; unmatched junction nucleotides: 3.

The chain carries TRBV30 and TRBJ2-5, with 12 nucleotides matching TRBD2. Germline loops: CDR1 GTSNPN, CDR2 SVGIG (reference sequence). CDR3 length equals 14 residues. V was pared by 3 bases and J by 5 bases, with 4 bases of the junction left unmatched. The CDR3 region is CAWRTSGSGETQYF. The CDR3 bases are TGTGCCTGGAGGACTAGCGGGAGTGGGGAGACCCAGTACTTC.

Sample share makes this clone medium-sized. This sequence joins TRBV19 and TRBJ1-1; possibly TRBD1 for D (5 bases). The CDR3 consists of 13 residues. Trimming shortened V by 10 bases and J by 0 bases, and 12 bases separated the two germline ends. Germline V gene sequence: CDR1 LNHDA, CDR2 SQIVND (reference sequence). The CDR3: CATRQSMNTEAFF. CDR3 bases: TGTGCCACCCGACAGAGCATGAACACTGAAGCTTTCTTT.

This clone was counted a single time. The CDR3 sequence is CASSLPPPGRSPLHF. Here the CDR3 DNA reads TGTGCCAGCAGCCTCCCGCCCCCAGGTCGCTCACCCCTCCACTTT. The chain joins TRBV4-2 to TRBJ1-6; D gene uncertain. Trimming took 4 bases from V and 10 from J, leaving 17 bases between them. The CDR3 sequence is 15 residues long. Germline loops: CDR1 LGHNA, CDR2 YNFKEQ.

This chain connects TRBV27 to TRBJ2-2; 9 positions agree with TRBD1. Trimming cost V 2 bases and J 1 base; bases outside gene matches: 2. The germline V gene encodes CDR1 MNHEY and CDR2 SMNVEV (reference sequence). The CDR3 runs to 16 residues. CDR3 sequence reads: CASSLGTGWNTGELFF. The CDR3 DNA follows: TGTGCCAGCAGTTTAGGGACAGGGTGGAACACCGGGGAGCTGTTTTTT.

This clone was recorded once. The chain has TRBV10-3 and TRBJ2-5; no firm D call. This CDR3 comprises 14 residues. The V gene lost 8 bases and the J gene lost 3 bases, with 16 bases spanning the gap. CDR1 and CDR2 from the germline V gene are ENHRY and SYGVKD. In DNA form, the CDR3 reads TGTGCCATCCAGATCCGGGTTCTTAAAGAGACCCAGTACTTC. It encodes CAIQIRVLKETQYF.

CDR3 bases: TGTGCCAGCAGCGCACAGGTAAACACTGAAGCTTTCTTT. This gives the protein CASSAQVNTEAFF. V is TRBV5-4 and J is TRBJ1-1; a weak D match, TRBD1 (5 bases). This CDR3 contains 13 residues. Trimming shortened V by 4 bases and J by 2 bases, and 9 bases separated the two germline ends. Germline V gives CDR1 SGHNT, CDR2 YYREEE (reference sequence).